This T cell receptor (beta chain) came from a study of T cell responses to AZD1222 COVID-19 vaccine. With 3 bases removed from V and 0 bases from J, the gap between germline ends came to 9 bases. CDR1 is SGHTA and CDR2 is FQGNSA in the germline V gene. The CDR3 has 15 amino acids. Generated by immunoSEQ multiplex PCR, the TCRdb table keeps only in-frame clones and is missing some. The data contain 250,000 to 300,000 clones, 90% to 95% of them singletons. This sequence was found in an adult who received the AZD1222 COVID-19 vaccine. V usage is TRBV7-2 and J usage is TRBJ1-3; D not certain. The sample here was peripheral blood, taken 28 days after the second AZD1222 dose. CDR3 sequence reads: CASSFAVVSGNTIYF. For the CDR3, the DNA is TGTGCCAGCAGCTTCGCGGTCGTCTCTGGAAACACCATATATTTT.